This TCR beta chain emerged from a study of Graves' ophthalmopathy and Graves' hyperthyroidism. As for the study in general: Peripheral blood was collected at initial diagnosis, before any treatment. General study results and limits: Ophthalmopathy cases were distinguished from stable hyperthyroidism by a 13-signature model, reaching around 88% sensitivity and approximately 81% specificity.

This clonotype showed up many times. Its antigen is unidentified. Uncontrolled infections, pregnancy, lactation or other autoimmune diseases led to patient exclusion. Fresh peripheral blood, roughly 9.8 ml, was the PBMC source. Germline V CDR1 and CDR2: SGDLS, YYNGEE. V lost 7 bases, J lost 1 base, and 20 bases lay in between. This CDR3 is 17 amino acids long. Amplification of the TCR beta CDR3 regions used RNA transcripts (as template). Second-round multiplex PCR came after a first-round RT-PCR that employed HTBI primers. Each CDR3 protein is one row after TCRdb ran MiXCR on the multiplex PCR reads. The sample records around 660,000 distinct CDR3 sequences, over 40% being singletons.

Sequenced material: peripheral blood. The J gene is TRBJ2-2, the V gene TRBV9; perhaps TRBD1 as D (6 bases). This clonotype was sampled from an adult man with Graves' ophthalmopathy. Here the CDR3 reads CASGGGMGSMNTGELFF. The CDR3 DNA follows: TGTGCCAGCGGGGGCGGTATGGGCAGTATGAACACCGGGGAGCTGTTTTTT.